The T cell receptor (beta chain) described here comes from a study of graft-versus-host responses after intestinal transplantation. Study background: Once they had received anti-thymocyte globulin induction, all recipients took tacrolimus and steroids for 2 to 4 years. Findings of the study overall: GvH clones appeared in recipient marrow, some first in ileum or blood.

Clones were read by immunoSEQ multiplex PCR, and TCRdb kept only the in-frame ones, dropping some. Of roughly 29,000 clones in the sample, about 90% were seen once. CDR1 and CDR2 (germline): GTSNPN, SVGIG (reference sequence). Trimming stripped 4 bases from V and 6 bases from J, with 13 bases between. This CDR3 comprises 14 residues. Of note for this clone: Its specificity is unknown.

The clonotype originates from a human patient who received an intestinal transplant, so some T cells may come from the graft donor. Sequencing was performed on PBMCs, taken around 430 days after intestinal transplantation. The rearrangement links TRBV30 to TRBJ1-6, with D maybe TRBD1 (5 bases). CDR3 region: CAWTPGDGNSPLHF. The DNA of the CDR3 is TGTGCCTGGACCCCGGGGGACGGTAATTCACCCCTCCACTTT.